This T cell receptor beta chain was sequenced for a study of T-cell reconstitution after alpha-beta-depleted transplantation in children. Overall study results and limits: At around two months after transplant, the alpha-beta T cells were reportedly derived from several hundred expanded clones that came from non-depleted graft cells.

This clonotype was observed a handful of times. The target antigen is unknown. Unique molecular identifiers were incorporated into the prepared TCRbeta library. TCRdb re-derived calls from the PCR reads in MiXCR, one entry per CDR3 protein. The sample includes 500,000 to 750,000 distinct CDR3 sequences, about a quarter of them seen just once. V was shortened by 5 bases and J by 4 bases, with 15 bases between the two germline ends. CDR1 is SEHNR and CDR2 is FQNEAQ in the germline V gene (reference sequence). The CDR3 loop spans 16 amino acids. The material was PBMCs, obtained before TCRalphabeta/CD19-depleted stem cell transplant. The chain links TRBV7-9 to TRBJ2-6, with TRBD1 as a possible D gene (5 bases). The source of this sequence is a boy under two years old with Wiskott-Aldrich syndrome, due to receive a stem cell transplant. The chain's CDR3 is CASSPPGQAGANVLTF. The DNA for the CDR3 is TGTGCCAGCAGCCCCCCCGGACAAGCCGGGGCCAACGTCCTGACTTTC.